These 10 T cell receptor beta chains share one sample of origin, sequenced in a study of blood T cell repertoires in COVID-19. Clones were sequenced by immunoSEQ multiplex PCR, and TCRdb holds only the in-frame ones, with some missing. The sample has 300,000 to 400,000 clones, around nine tenths seen once. Input material: peripheral blood. The receptors shown here come from a woman aged 18-30 years who had recovered from COVID-19.

J is TRBJ1-3 and V is TRBV7-9; TRBD1 agrees at 7 bases. CDR3 length: 18 residues. CDR1 SEHNR and CDR2 FQNEAQ come from the germline V gene (reference sequence). Trimming took 4 bases from V and 0 from J; bases not matched to a gene: 12. The chain's CDR3 is CASSSTTGPQPSGNTIYF. The CDR3 DNA reads as TGTGCCAGCAGCTCGACGACAGGGCCACAACCCTCTGGAAACACCATATATTTT.

The gene calls are TRBV5-5 and TRBJ1-1, with D unresolved. CDR3 length equals 15 residues. The germline V gene encodes CDR1 SGHKS and CDR2 YYEKEE (reference sequence). Trimming cost V 1 base and J 0 bases, with 10 bases left between them. The CDR3 nucleotides are TGTGCCAGCAGCTTGATCATTACAGTGAACACTGAAGCTTTCTTT. As protein: CASSLIITVNTEAFF.

The V call is TRBV6-5, the J call TRBJ1-2; D remains ambiguous. The germline CDR1 and CDR2 sequences are MNHEY and SVGAGI. V was clipped by 6 bases and J by 6 bases, with 14 bases between them. This CDR3 comprises 13 residues. This CDR3 is CASRRVQDNGYTF. The CDR3 DNA reads as TGTGCCAGCAGGAGGGTCCAAGACAATGGCTACACCTTC.

The chain employs TRBV5-4 and TRBJ1-1, with 9 bases identical to TRBD1. Germline V lookup: CDR1 SGHNT, CDR2 YYREEE (reference sequence). V gave up 3 bases and J gave up 5 bases; unmatched junction bases: 8. The CDR3 runs 15 residues. The CDR3 DNA reads TGTGCCAGCAGCTACGGGACAGGGTTGGGGACTGAAGCTTTCTTT. It codes for CASSYGTGLGTEAFF.

This chain links TRBV7-6 with TRBJ1-5; D uncertain. Germline CDR1 and CDR2: SGHVS and FNYEAQ. The V gene lost 5 bases and the J gene lost 2 bases, with 16 bases spanning the gap. This CDR3 spans 16 amino acids. The CDR3 loop reads CASSPEQYPGNQPQHF. Here the CDR3 DNA reads TGTGCCAGCAGCCCCGAACAGTACCCGGGCAATCAGCCCCAGCATTTT. The complete variable domain, with remaining parts taken from reference TRBV7-6 and TRBJ1-5, reads GAGVSQSPRYKVTKRGQDVALRCDPISGHVSLYWYRQALGQGPEFLTYFNYEAQQDKSGLPNDRFSAERPEGSISTLTIQRTEQRDSAMYRCASSPEQYPGNQPQHFGDGTRLSIL.

This chain uses TRBV6-2 or TRBV6-3 with TRBJ2-5; 14 positions agree with TRBD2. Germline values: CDR1 MNHEY, CDR2 SVGEGT. The CDR3 has 17 residues. V shed 5 bases, J shed 1 base, and the junction held 6 bases outside the gene matches. The CDR3: CASSPGLAGGIQETQYF. The CDR3 DNA follows: TGTGCCAGCAGTCCCGGACTAGCGGGAGGCATCCAAGAGACCCAGTACTTC.

V and J are TRBV7-8 and TRBJ2-3, with D hard to call. From germline, CDR1 is SGHVS and CDR2 FQNEAQ. The CDR3 length is 13 residues. The V and J ends lost 7 bases and 6 bases respectively, with 14 bases between them. CDR3 protein: CASKIPTADTQYF. CDR3 sequence (DNA): TGTGCCAGCAAAATCCCAACAGCCGATACGCAGTATTTT. The variable domain in full, with the rest retrieved from reference TRBV7-8 and TRBJ2-3, is GAGVSQSPRYKVAKRGQDVALRCDPISGHVSLFWYQQALGQGPEFLTYFQNEAQLDKSGLPSDRFFAERPEGSVSTLKIQRTQQEDSAVYLCASKIPTADTQYFGPGTRLTVL.

The chain uses TRBV6-5 and TRBJ2-7, with 10 bases fitting TRBD2. The CDR3 has 15 residues. V lost 6 bases to trimming and J lost 7 bases; unmatched junction nucleotides: 12. From germline, CDR1 is MNHEY and CDR2 SVGAGI. CDR3 DNA: TGTGCCAGCAGGTATCAACTAGCGGGGTTCTTAGAGCAGTACGTC. It translates to CASRYQLAGFLEQYV.

The chain recombines TRBV6-5 with TRBJ1-5, with D perhaps matching TRBD1 (6 bases). Trimming left V 7 bases short and J 5 bases short, with 18 bases between. The CDR3 totals 15 residues. Germline CDR1 reads MNHEY; CDR2 reads SVGAGI. This chain's CDR3 is CASTRRRGGDQPQHF. For the CDR3, the DNA is TGTGCCAGCACCAGAAGGAGAGGGGGGGATCAGCCCCAGCATTTT.

This clone was picked up one time. The V call is TRBV5-5, the J call TRBJ2-7, with D unclear. This CDR3 is built from 14 residues. CDR1 SGHKS and CDR2 YYEKEE come from the germline V gene (reference sequence). The V end was cut by 4 bases, the J end by 1 base, with 12 bases between. The CDR3 sequence: CASSPRLYSYEQYV. CDR3 sequence (DNA): TGTGCCAGCAGCCCCCGTTTATATTCCTACGAGCAGTACGTC.